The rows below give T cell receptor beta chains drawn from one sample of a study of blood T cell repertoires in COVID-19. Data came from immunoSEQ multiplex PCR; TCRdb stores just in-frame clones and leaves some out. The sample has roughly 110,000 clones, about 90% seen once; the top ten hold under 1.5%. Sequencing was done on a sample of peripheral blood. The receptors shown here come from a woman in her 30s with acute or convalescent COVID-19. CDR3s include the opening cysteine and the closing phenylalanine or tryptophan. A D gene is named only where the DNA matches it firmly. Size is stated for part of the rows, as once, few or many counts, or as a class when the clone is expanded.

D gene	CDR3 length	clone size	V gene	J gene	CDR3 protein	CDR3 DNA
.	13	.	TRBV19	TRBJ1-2	CASSTGVNYGYTF	TGTGCCAGTAGTACAGGGGTGAACTATGGCTACACCTTC
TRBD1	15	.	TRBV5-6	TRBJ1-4	CASRNQGARGEKLFF	TGTGCCAGCAGGAATCAGGGGGCGCGGGGTGAAAAACTGTTTTTT
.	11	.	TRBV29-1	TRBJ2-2	CSVDRSGELFF	TGCAGCGTCGACAGGTCCGGGGAGCTGTTTTTT
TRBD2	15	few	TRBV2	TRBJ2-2	CASRSGTTNTGELFF	TGTGCCAGCAGATCCGGGACTACCAACACCGGGGAGCTGTTTTTT
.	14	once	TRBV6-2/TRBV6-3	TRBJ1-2	CASSPFLQDYGYTF	TGTGCCAGCAGTCCCTTCTTACAGGATTATGGCTACACCTTC
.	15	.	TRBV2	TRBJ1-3	CASRQGWNSGNTIYF	TGTGCCAGCAGGCAGGGATGGAACTCTGGAAACACCATATATTTT
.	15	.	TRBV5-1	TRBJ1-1	CASSGARNLNTEAFF	TGCGCCAGCAGCGGAGCCCGGAATTTGAACACTGAAGCTTTCTTT
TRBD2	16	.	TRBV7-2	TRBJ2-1	CASGSQWGLGYNEQFF	TGTGCCAGCGGGTCGCAGTGGGGACTAGGGTATAATGAGCAGTTCTTC
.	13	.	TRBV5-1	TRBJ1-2	CASSPGTLYGYTF	TGCGCCAGCAGCCCCGGGACACTCTATGGCTACACCTTC
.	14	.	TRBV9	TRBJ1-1	CASSAQAGATEAFF	TGTGCCAGCAGCGCCCAAGCAGGGGCTACTGAAGCTTTCTTT
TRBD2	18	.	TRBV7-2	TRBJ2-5	CASSLVGSGGLYQETQYF	TGTGCCAGCAGCTTAGTCGGTAGCGGGGGATTGTACCAAGAGACCCAGTACTTC
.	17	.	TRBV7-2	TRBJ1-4	CASSRFPRGRGNEKLFF	TGTGCCAGCAGTCGCTTCCCGAGGGGCAGGGGCAATGAAAAACTGTTTTTT
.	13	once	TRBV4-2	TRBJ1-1	CASSRTSKTEAFF	TGTGCCAGCAGCCGGACAAGTAAAACTGAAGCTTTCTTT
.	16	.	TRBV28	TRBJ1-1	CASSFRPRPMNTEAFF	TGTGCCAGCAGTTTCCGTCCCAGGCCCATGAACACTGAAGCTTTCTTT
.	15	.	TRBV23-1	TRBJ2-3	CASSQGGHRTDTQYF	TGCGCCAGCAGTCAAGGGGGCCACCGCACAGATACGCAGTATTTT
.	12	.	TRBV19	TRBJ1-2	CASSRAAYGYTF	TGTGCCAGTAGTAGAGCGGCTTATGGCTACACCTTC
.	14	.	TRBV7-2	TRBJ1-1	CASSSAGGVTEAFF	TGTGCCAGCAGCTCGGCGGGAGGTGTGACTGAAGCTTTCTTT
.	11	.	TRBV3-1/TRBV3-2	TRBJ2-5	CASSPGETQYF	TGTGCCAGCAGCCCAGGGGAGACCCAGTACTTC
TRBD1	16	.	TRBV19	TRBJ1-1	CASSIWDRVVGTEAFF	TGTGCCAGTAGTATATGGGACAGGGTTGTCGGCACTGAAGCTTTCTTT
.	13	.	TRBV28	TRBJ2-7	CASSLGGFYEQYF	TGTGCCAGCAGTTTGGGGGGTTTCTACGAGCAGTACTTC
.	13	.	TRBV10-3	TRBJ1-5	CAISGSARQPQHF	TGTGCCATCAGTGGGTCTGCACGGCAGCCCCAGCATTTT
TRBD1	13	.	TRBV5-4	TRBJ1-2	CASNLDRDYGYTF	TGTGCCAGCAACCTCGACAGGGACTATGGCTACACCTTC
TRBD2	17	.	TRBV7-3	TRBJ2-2	CASSSSPGLVSPGELFF	TGTGCCAGCAGCTCTTCTCCGGGACTAGTCTCGCCCGGGGAGCTGTTTTTT
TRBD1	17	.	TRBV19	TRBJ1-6	CARPPPRQGRENSPLHF	TGTGCCAGACCTCCCCCGAGACAGGGGCGAGAGAATTCACCCCTCCACTTT
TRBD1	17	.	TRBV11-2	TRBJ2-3	CASSHTLGQGRADTQYF	TGTGCCAGCAGCCACACCCTGGGACAGGGGAGGGCAGATACGCAGTATTTT
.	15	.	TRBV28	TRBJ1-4	CASSPRLTTNEKLFF	TGTGCCAGCAGTCCGAGACTGACAACTAATGAAAAACTGTTTTTT
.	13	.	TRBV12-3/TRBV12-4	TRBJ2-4	CASSQGLTEPRYF	TGTGCCAGCAGCCAGGGCTTGACGGAACCAAGGTACTTC
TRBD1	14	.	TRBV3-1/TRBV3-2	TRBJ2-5	CASSTRQGGETQYF	TGTGCCAGCAGCACCCGACAGGGGGGAGAGACCCAGTACTTC
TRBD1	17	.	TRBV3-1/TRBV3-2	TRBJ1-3	CASSRSPPGGSGNTIYF	TGTGCCAGCAGCCGATCACCTCCAGGGGGCTCTGGAAACACCATATATTTT
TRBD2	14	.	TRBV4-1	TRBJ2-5	CASSQEAGGRTQYF	TGCGCCAGCAGCCAAGAGGCGGGGGGGCGGACCCAGTACTTC
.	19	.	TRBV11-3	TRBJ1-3	CASSPMDSYPSLERGTIYF	TGTGCCAGCAGCCCGATGGACAGCTACCCATCTCTTGAGAGGGGCACCATATATTTT
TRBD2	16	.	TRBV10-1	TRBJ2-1	CASRQGLAGVWDEQFF	TGCGCCAGCAGGCAGGGACTAGCGGGTGTTTGGGATGAGCAGTTCTTC
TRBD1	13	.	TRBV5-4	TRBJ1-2	CASSSSGQGGYTF	TGTGCCAGCAGCTCCTCGGGACAGGGGGGCTACACCTTC
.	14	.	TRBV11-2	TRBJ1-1	CASSLEWGQIEAFF	TGTGCCAGCAGCTTAGAGTGGGGGCAAATCGAAGCTTTCTTT
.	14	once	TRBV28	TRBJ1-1	CASLGEGRYTEAFF	TGTGCCAGTCTCGGGGAAGGGAGGTACACTGAAGCTTTCTTT
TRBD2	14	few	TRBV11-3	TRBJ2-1	CASSSSGSYNEQFF	TGTGCCAGCAGCTCTAGCGGCTCCTACAATGAGCAGTTCTTC
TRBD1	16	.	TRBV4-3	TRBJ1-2	CASSQDHHRGRYGYTF	TGCGCCAGCAGCCAAGATCATCACAGGGGCCGCTATGGCTACACCTTC
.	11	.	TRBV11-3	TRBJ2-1	CASHSGSEQFF	TGTGCCAGCCACTCGGGGAGTGAGCAGTTCTTC
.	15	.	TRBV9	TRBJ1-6	CASSVGGGNNSPLHF	TGTGCCAGCAGCGTAGGCGGGGGGAATAATTCACCCCTCCACTTT
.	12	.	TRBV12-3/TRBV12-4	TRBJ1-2	CASSRSAGGYTF	TGTGCCAGCAGTCGATCCGCGGGGGGCTACACCTTC
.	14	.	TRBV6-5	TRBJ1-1	CASSYGQGWTEAFF	TGTGCCAGCAGTTACGGCCAGGGCTGGACTGAAGCTTTCTTT
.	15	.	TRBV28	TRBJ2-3	CASIPGGGSRDTQYF	TGTGCCAGTATCCCGGGCGGGGGCAGCAGAGATACGCAGTATTTT
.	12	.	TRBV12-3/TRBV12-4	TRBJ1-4	CASRSGVEKLFF	TGTGCCAGCAGGTCGGGAGTTGAAAAACTGTTTTTT
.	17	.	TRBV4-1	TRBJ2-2	CASSQDPKSLSTGELFF	TGCGCCAGCAGCCAAGATCCCAAGAGTCTAAGCACCGGGGAGCTGTTTTTT
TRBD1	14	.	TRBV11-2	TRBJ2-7	CASSSRQGRNEQYF	TGTGCCAGCAGCTCGCGACAGGGGAGGAACGAGCAGTACTTC
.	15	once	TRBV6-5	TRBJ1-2	CASSYSSGRDYGYTF	TGTGCCAGCAGTTACTCGTCGGGCAGGGACTATGGCTACACCTTC
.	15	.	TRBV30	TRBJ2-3	CAWSGGTGGYDTQYF	TGTGCCTGGAGTGGTGGGACTGGCGGTTATGATACGCAGTATTTT
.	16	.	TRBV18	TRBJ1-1	CASSPTSGGRNTEAFF	TGTGCCAGCTCACCGACCTCGGGGGGGAGGAACACTGAAGCTTTCTTT
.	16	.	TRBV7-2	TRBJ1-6	CASSLAPSVNNSPLHF	TGTGCCAGCAGCTTAGCCCCTTCAGTAAATAATTCACCCCTCCACTTT
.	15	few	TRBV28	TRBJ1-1	CASSPPGVKNTEAFF	TGTGCCAGCAGCCCCCCCGGGGTAAAGAACACTGAAGCTTTCTTT
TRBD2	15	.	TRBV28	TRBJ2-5	CASSSLLAYQETQYF	TGTGCCAGCAGTTCCCTACTAGCGTACCAAGAGACCCAGTACTTC
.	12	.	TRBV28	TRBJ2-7	CAGGPFSYEQYF	TGTGCCGGGGGCCCTTTTTCCTACGAGCAGTACTTC
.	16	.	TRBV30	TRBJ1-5	CAWSVGEVQASQPQHF	TGTGCCTGGAGTGTAGGGGAGGTGCAGGCTAGCCAGCCCCAGCATTTT
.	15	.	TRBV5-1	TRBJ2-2	CASSPGGYTAGELFF	TGCGCCAGCAGCCCCGGAGGCTACACCGCCGGGGAGCTGTTTTTT